Below, one TCR beta chain is given with its context. What it binds is not known. TCRdb keeps only in-frame clones here, not all; method: immunoSEQ multiplex PCR. The table lists fewer than 40,000 clones, 87% of them singletons. V lost 2 bases to trimming and J lost 0 bases, with 12 bases between them. The CDR3 loop spans 17 amino acids. Germline V gene data show CDR1 as SGHKS and CDR2 as YYEKEE (reference sequence). These data belong to a study of multiple sclerosis patients with progressive multifocal leukoencephalopathy. Notes on the study in general: Before and during natalizumab, the clones expanded at PML already existed.

The time point denotes: time of PML onset. The chain combines TRBV5-5 with TRBJ2-6; D is ambiguous. This TCR came from a woman in her thirties or forties with progressive multifocal leukoencephalopathy. Specimen: PBMCs, collected from a patient treated with natalizumab. CDR3 in amino acids: CASSLVGFGSGANVLTF. CDR3 DNA: TGTGCCAGCAGCTTAGTAGGGTTTGGCTCTGGGGCCAACGTCCTGACTTTC. Full variable domain (outside the CDR3, taken from reference TRBV5-5 and TRBJ2-6): DAGVTQSPTHLIKTRGQQVTLRCSPISGHKSVSWYQQVLGQGPQFIFQYYEKEERGRGNFPDRFSARQFPNYSSELNVNALLLGDSALYLCASSLVGFGSGANVLTFGAGSRLTVL.